The clone carrying this T cell receptor (beta chain) was found a few times. The germline V gene has CDR1 SGHRS and CDR2 YFSETQ. The CDR3 is made up of 16 amino acids. V gave up 4 bases and J gave up 7 bases; unmatched junction bases: 7. Everyone who took part was roughly 18 to 90 years old, and they came from about 23 US areas. Two negative PCRs, clearance, or symptom resolution characterized the recovered Cohort 3 donors. Authors' methods: Amplification of reference gene primers was used by the study to estimate nucleated cell counts. The method was immunoSEQ multiplex PCR; TCRdb's version includes in-frame clones alone and lacks a portion of them. The DNA was the basis for D and trimming; V, J and clone size are from that table. The sample has 200,000 to 250,000 clones, 90% to 95% seen once. This sample stems from a study of blood T cell repertoires in COVID-19.

Sequenced input: PBMCs or T cells enriched from blood (not recorded which). The chain uses TRBV5-1 and TRBJ2-4; 14 nucleotides align to TRBD2. The clonotype was recovered from a woman between 18 and 29 years old who had recovered from COVID-19. CDR3 loop: CASSPGLAGGINIQYF. CDR3 nucleotide sequence: TGCGCCAGCAGCCCCGGACTAGCGGGAGGCATTAACATTCAGTACTTC.